This TCR beta chain is from a study of CD8 T cells in ankylosing spondylitis. Remarks on this clonotype: What it recognizes is unknown.

General study points: Disease-linked clones were found to be CD8+ and relatively rare in peripheral blood.

The germline V gene encodes CDR1 SEHNR and CDR2 FQNEAQ (reference sequence). V was clipped by 5 bases and J by 3 bases, with 8 bases between them. This CDR3 has 14 amino acids. Quantitative 5'-RACE with molecular barcodes was used to make the TCR beta libraries. From the 5' RACE reads, TCRdb called clonotypes with MiXCR, one entry per CDR3 protein. The repertoire holds roughly 30,000 distinct CDR3 sequences, with about 31% as singletons. Sequenced: synovial fluid, either unsorted or a sorted T cell fraction (not recorded which). The clonotype originates from a male donor with ankylosing spondylitis. The chain couples TRBV7-9 to TRBJ2-6; D is undetermined. Here the CDR3 DNA reads TGTGCCAGCAGCCTCATGGATGGGGCCAACGTCCTGACTTTC. Its translation: CASSLMDGANVLTF.